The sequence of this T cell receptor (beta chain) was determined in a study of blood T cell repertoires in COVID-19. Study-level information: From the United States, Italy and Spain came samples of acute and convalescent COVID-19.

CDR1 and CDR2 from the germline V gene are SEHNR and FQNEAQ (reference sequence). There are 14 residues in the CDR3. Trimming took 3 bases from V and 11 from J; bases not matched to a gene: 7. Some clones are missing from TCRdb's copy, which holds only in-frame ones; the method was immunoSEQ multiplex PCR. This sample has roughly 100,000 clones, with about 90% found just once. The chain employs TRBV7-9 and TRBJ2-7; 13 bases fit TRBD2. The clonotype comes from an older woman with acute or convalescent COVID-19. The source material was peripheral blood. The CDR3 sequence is CASSFPGLAGLEYF. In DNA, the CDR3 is TGTGCCAGCAGCTTTCCGGGACTAGCGGGATTGGAGTACTTC.